This T cell receptor beta chain stems from a study of blood T cell repertoires in COVID-19. Using immunoSEQ multiplex PCR, the repertoire was profiled, and TCRdb retains in-frame clones only, with some absent. The data hold around 100,000 clones, with approximately 88% observed a single time. CDR3 length equals 12 residues. V shed 3 bases and J shed 7 bases, with 8 bases lying between them. The sample was peripheral blood. V usage is TRBV12-3 or TRBV12-4 and J usage is TRBJ2-3; the D is unclear. This sequence was found in a woman aged 55-69 years with acute or convalescent COVID-19. The CDR3 region is CASSLKQNTQYF. Written as DNA, the CDR3 is TGTGCCAGCAGTTTGAAACAAAATACGCAGTATTTT.